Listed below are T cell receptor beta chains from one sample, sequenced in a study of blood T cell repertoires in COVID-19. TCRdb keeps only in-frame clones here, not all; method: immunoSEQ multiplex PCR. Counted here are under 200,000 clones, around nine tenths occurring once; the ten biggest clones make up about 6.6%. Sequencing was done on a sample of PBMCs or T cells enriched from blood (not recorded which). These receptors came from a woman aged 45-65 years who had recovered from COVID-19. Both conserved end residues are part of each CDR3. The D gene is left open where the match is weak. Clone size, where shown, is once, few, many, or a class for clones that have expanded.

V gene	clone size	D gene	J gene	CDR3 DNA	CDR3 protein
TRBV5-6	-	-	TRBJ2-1	TGTGCCAGCAGCTTAGTAGCGAATGAGCAGTTCTTC	CASSLVANEQFF
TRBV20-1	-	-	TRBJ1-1	TGCAGTGCTAGAGGACACGAAGGAGCTTTCTTT	CSARGHEGAFF
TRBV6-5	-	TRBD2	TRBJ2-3	TGTGCCAGCACCCGACTAGCGGAGAATACGCAGTATTTT	CASTRLAENTQYF
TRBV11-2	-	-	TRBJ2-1	TGTGCCAGCAGCTTACAGCAGGATAGCTCCTACAATGAGCAGTTCTTC	CASSLQQDSSYNEQFF
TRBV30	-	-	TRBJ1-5	TGTGCCTGGAATATAGGGGGCAATCAGCCCCAGCATTTT	CAWNIGGNQPQHF
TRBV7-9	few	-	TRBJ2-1	TGTGCCAGCGGATATGAGCGAGGAGGGGATGAGCAGTTCTTC	CASGYERGGDEQFF
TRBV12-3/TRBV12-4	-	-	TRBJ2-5	TGTGCCAGCAGTTTGTCCCCGGAGACCCAGTACTTC	CASSLSPETQYF
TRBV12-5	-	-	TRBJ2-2	TGTGCTAGTGGTTTAAGGGGATCGGGCGGGGAGCTGTTTTTT	CASGLRGSGGELFF
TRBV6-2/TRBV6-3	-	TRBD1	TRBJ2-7	TGTGCCAGCAGTAAAACAGGGGGATACGAGCAGTACTTC	CASSKTGGYEQYF
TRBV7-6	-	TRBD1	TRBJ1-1	TGTGCCAGCAGCCGGACCGCCGGGACAGGTAACACTGAAGCTTTCTTT	CASSRTAGTGNTEAFF
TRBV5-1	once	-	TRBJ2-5	TGCGCCAGCAGCTTGCTCCCACAGGGTGGGGAGACCCAGTACTTC	CASSLLPQGGETQYF
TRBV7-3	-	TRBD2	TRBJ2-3	TGTGCCAGCAGCCGAGGGGCGGGGGGGCTCCCCCCCACAGATACGCAGTATTTT	CASSRGAGGLPPTDTQYF
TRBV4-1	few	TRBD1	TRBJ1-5	TGCGCCAGCAGCCAAGTTGGTAAACGGGACAGGGGAAATCAGCCCCAGCATTTT	CASSQVGKRDRGNQPQHF
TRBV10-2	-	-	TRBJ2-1	TGCGCCAGCAGAGACATAGCGTGGCCAACCTACAATGAGCAGTTCTTC	CASRDIAWPTYNEQFF
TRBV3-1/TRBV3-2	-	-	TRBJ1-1	TGTGCCAGCAGTGTAAATCCAGGGTTATCGGGCACTGAAGCTTTCTTT	CASSVNPGLSGTEAFF
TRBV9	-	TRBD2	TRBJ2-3	TGTGCCAGCAGCGCATCAACTAGCGGGAGAAGCACAGATACGCAGTATTTT	CASSASTSGRSTDTQYF
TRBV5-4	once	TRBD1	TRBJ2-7	TGTGCCAGCAGCGCATCGGGACAGGCGGGGGAGCAGTACTTC	CASSASGQAGEQYF
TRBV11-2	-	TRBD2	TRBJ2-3	TGTGCCAGCAGCGTGAGCGGGGGGGCCGGTACGCAGTATTTT	CASSVSGGAGTQYF
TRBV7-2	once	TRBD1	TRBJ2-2	TGTGCCAGCAGCTTATCCGGACAGGGAAGGTCCGGGGAGCTGTTTTTT	CASSLSGQGRSGELFF
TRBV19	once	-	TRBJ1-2	TGTGCCAGTTTTCCCCCAGGGCCAGGCTATGGCTACACCTTC	CASFPPGPGYGYTF
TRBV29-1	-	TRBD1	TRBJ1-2	TGCAGCGGGGAGGACAGGGGGCTGGCTGGCTACACCTTC	CSGEDRGLAGYTF
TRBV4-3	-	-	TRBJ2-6	TGCGCCAGCAGCCAAGAACTCTCTGGGGCCAACGTCCTGACTTTC	CASSQELSGANVLTF
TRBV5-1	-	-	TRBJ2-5	TGCGCCAGCAGCTTGCGAATGAGATTGGAAGAGACCCAGTACTTC	CASSLRMRLEETQYF
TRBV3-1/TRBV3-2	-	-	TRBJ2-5	TGTGCCAGCAGCCAAGCGGTTTCCCAAGAGACCCAGTACTTC	CASSQAVSQETQYF
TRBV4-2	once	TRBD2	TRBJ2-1	TGTGCCAGCAGCCAAGGGGTTAGCGGGTACAATGAGCAGTTCTTC	CASSQGVSGYNEQFF
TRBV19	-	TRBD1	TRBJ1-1	TGTGCCAGTAGTATCACAGGGGTGAACACTGAAGCTTTCTTT	CASSITGVNTEAFF
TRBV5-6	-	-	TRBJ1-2	TGTGCCAGCAGCGCGCTTCCCGGGGGTAACTATGGCTACACCTTC	CASSALPGGNYGYTF
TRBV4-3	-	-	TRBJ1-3	TGCGCCAGCAGCCAAGAGGGGGCGCAGGTGGGAAACACCATATATTTT	CASSQEGAQVGNTIYF
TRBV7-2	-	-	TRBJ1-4	TGTGCCAGCAGCTTAGACCAGGGTGGTAATGAAAAACTGTTTTTT	CASSLDQGGNEKLFF
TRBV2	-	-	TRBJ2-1	TGTGCCAGCAGTGACGGGGGTCCCCACAATGAGCAGTTCTTC	CASSDGGPHNEQFF
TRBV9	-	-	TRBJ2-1	TGTGCCAGCAGCAGAGGGAGGGGGGGTTACAATGAGCAGTTCTTC	CASSRGRGGYNEQFF
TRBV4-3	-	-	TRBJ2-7	TGCGCCAGCAGCCAAGATGACAGTTTAGACTACGAGCAGTACTTC	CASSQDDSLDYEQYF
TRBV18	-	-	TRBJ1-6	TGTGCCAGCTCACCACTGGGGACATCTAATTCACCCCTCCACTTT	CASSPLGTSNSPLHF
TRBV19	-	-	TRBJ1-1	TGTGCCAGTTCCCATTTGAACACTGAAGCTTTCTTT	CASSHLNTEAFF
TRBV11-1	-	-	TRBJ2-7	TGTGCCAGCAGCTTAGCGCTAGCTGCCTACGAGCAGTACTTC	CASSLALAAYEQYF
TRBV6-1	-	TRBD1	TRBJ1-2	TGTGCCAGCCACCGGGACAGCCTTCGGGGCTACACCTTC	CASHRDSLRGYTF
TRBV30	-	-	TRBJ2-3	TGTGCCTGGAGTCCCGGCGGTGTCGGCACAGATACGCAGTATTTT	CAWSPGGVGTDTQYF
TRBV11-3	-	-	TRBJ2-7	TGTGCCAGCAGCTCAACTGCCTACGAGCAGTACTTC	CASSSTAYEQYF
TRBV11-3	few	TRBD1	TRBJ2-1	TGTGCCAGCAGAGACAGGGGGCGGAATGAGCAGTTCTTC	CASRDRGRNEQFF
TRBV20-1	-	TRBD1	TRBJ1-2	TGCAGTGCTAGTGGGTTGACGGGACAGAGCCTACTTGGCTACACCTTC	CSASGLTGQSLLGYTF